The 17 T cell receptor beta chains below all came from one sample that was sequenced in a study of tissue T cells after allogeneic stem cell transplantation. Clones were sequenced by immunoSEQ multiplex PCR, and TCRdb holds only the in-frame ones, with some missing. The sample has about 12,000 clones, 70% seen once. The sample was tissue from the right colon, taken at autopsy. These receptors originate from a woman between 18 and 49 years old with breast cancer.

The genes are TRBV25-1 and TRBJ1-6, with D perhaps matching TRBD1 (5 bases). V was pared by 2 bases and J by 16 bases, with 18 bases between. Germline CDR1 MGHDK, CDR2 SYGVNS. There are 14 residues in the CDR3. CDR3 in amino acids: CASSEGIRDPGLHF. The DNA of the CDR3 is TGTGCCAGCAGTGAAGGCATCAGGGACCCGGGACTCCACTTT.

The V call is TRBV7-2, the J call TRBJ2-3; possibly TRBD1 for D (5 bases). The germline V and J ends were trimmed by 1 base and 2 bases, with 10 bases remaining between them. CDR1 is SGHTA and CDR2 is FQGNSA in the germline V gene. CDR3 size: 15 residues. The DNA for the CDR3 is TGTGCCAGCAGCTTAGTTGTAGGGGACACAGATACGCAGTATTTT. Residues: CASSLVVGDTDTQYF.

V and J are TRBV5-1 and TRBJ1-2; possibly TRBD1 for D (5 bases). Germline V CDR1 and CDR2: SGHRS, YFSETQ. CDR3 size: 12 residues. V was shortened by 3 bases and J by 5 bases, with 8 bases between the two germline ends. CDR3 amino acids: CASSWGEYGYTF. Written as DNA, the CDR3 is TGCGCCAGCAGCTGGGGGGAGTATGGCTACACCTTC.

V is TRBV30 and J is TRBJ2-5; D gene ambiguous. This CDR3 has 13 residues. Germline V lookup: CDR1 GTSNPN, CDR2 SVGIG (reference sequence). The V gene lost 2 bases and the J gene lost 4 bases, with 11 bases spanning the gap. In DNA, the CDR3 is TGTGCCTGGAGTAGAACCTCCGGAGAGACCCAGTACTTC. It is translated as CAWSRTSGETQYF.

The chain is built from TRBV5-1 and TRBJ2-5, with 8 bases that match TRBD1. V was pared by 4 bases and J by 3 bases, with 8 bases of the junction left unmatched. Germline V lookup: CDR1 SGHRS, CDR2 YFSETQ. The CDR3 covers 15 residues. The DNA of the CDR3 is TGCGCCAGCAGCCAAAACCCGGACAGGGAAGAGACCCAGTACTTC. This sequence encodes CASSQNPDREETQYF. Full variable domain (rest looked up from reference TRBV5-1 and TRBJ2-5): KAGVTQTPRYLIKTRGQQVTLSCSPISGHRSVSWYQQTPGQGLQFLFEYFSETQRNKGNFPGRFSGRQFSNSRSEMNVSTLELGDSALYLCASSQNPDREETQYFGPGTRLLVL.

This chain uses TRBV11-2 with TRBJ2-2; D is unclear. Trimming removed 5 bases at V and 5 bases at J, with 6 bases between. This CDR3 contains 12 residues. CDR1 is SGHAT, CDR2 FQNNGV, per germline. The CDR3 region is CASSGRTGELFF. DNA for the CDR3: TGTGCCAGCAGCGGTCGGACCGGGGAGCTGTTTTTT. Full variable domain (outside the CDR3, taken from reference TRBV11-2 and TRBJ2-2): EAGVAQSPRYKIIEKRQSVAFWCNPISGHATLYWYQQILGQGPKLLIQFQNNGVVDDSQLPKDRFSAERLKGVDSTLKIQPAKLEDSAVYLCASSGRTGELFFGEGSRLTVL.

The J gene is TRBJ2-5, the V gene TRBV5-6; either TRBD1 or TRBD2 may fit D (5 bases each). V was shortened by 2 bases and J by 5 bases, with 22 bases between the two germline ends. CDR1 and CDR2 (germline): SGHDT, YYEEEE. The CDR3 extends over 17 amino acids. The CDR3 DNA sequence: TGTGCCAGCAGCTTAATAGGGGACCCCGCGGACCGCGAGACCCAGTACTTC. It translates to CASSLIGDPADRETQYF. Using reference TRBV5-6 and TRBJ2-5 for the parts outside the CDR3, the full variable domain is DAGVTQSPTHLIKTRGQQVTLRCSPKSGHDTVSWYQQALGQGPQFIFQYYEEEERQRGNFPDRFSGHQFPNYSSELNVNALLLGDSALYLCASSLIGDPADRETQYFGPGTRLLVL.

With respect to this clone: Different DNA sequences within this sample yield the same CDR3. The chain combines TRBV6-2 or TRBV6-3 with TRBJ2-7; 11 bases match TRBD2. The junction had 2 bases not matched to a gene; V was cut back by 2 bases and J by 5 bases. Germline loops: CDR1 MNHEY, CDR2 SVGEGT. The CDR3 loop spans 14 amino acids. For the CDR3, the DNA is TGTGCCAGCAGTTACGAACTAGCGGGAGACGAGCAGTACTTC. Encoded protein: CASSYELAGDEQYF.

The rearrangement links TRBV19 to TRBJ2-5, with D unresolved. Trimming took 3 bases from V and 5 from J, leaving 13 bases between them. CDR1 LNHDA and CDR2 SQIVND come from the germline V gene (reference sequence). The CDR3 spans 14 residues. As DNA, the CDR3 is TGTGCCAGTAGTATGGTCTCGTCGAGGGAGACCCAGTACTTC. This sequence encodes CASSMVSSRETQYF.

The chain recombines TRBV11-2 with TRBJ2-3, with 9 nucleotides matching TRBD2. Trimming at V came to 2 bases and at J to 0 bases, leaving 9 bases not matched to a gene. The CDR3 is 18 amino acids. From germline, CDR1 is SGHAT and CDR2 FQNNGV. CDR3 sequence: CASSLWGSGGTSTDTQYF. The DNA for the CDR3 is TGTGCCAGCAGCTTATGGGGTAGCGGGGGTACTAGCACAGATACGCAGTATTTT.

The chain carries TRBV7-2 and TRBJ1-6; D call uncertain. Germline CDR1 is SGHTA and CDR2 is FQGNSA. This CDR3 comprises 16 residues. V was cut by 1 base and J by 6 bases, with 13 bases left in between. CDR3 nucleotides: TGTGCCAGCAGCTTAGAGGGAGCAGGAACTAATTCACCCCTCCACTTT. Translating it yields CASSLEGAGTNSPLHF.

The CDR3 protein is CASSEGTGLYEQYF. CDR3 coding DNA: TGTGCCAGCAGTGAGGGGACAGGCCTCTACGAGCAGTACTTC. The rearrangement uses TRBV6-1 and TRBJ2-7, with TRBD1 identical over 8 bases. V was pared by 3 bases and J by 3 bases, with 4 bases of the junction left unmatched. The CDR3 sequence is 14 residues long. Germline-derived CDR1 and CDR2 are MNHNS and SASEGT.

The chain uses TRBV4-2 and TRBJ1-4, with D possibly being TRBD1 (5 bases). The CDR3 sequence is 16 residues long. The V and J ends lost 0 bases and 6 bases respectively, with 14 bases between them. Germline V lookup: CDR1 LGHNA, CDR2 YNFKEQ. CDR3 in amino acids: CASSQDGGAADEKLFF. In DNA form, the CDR3 reads TGTGCCAGCAGCCAAGACGGTGGGGCGGCGGATGAAAAACTGTTTTTT.

A remark on this clone: Additional DNA sequences in this sample encode the identical CDR3. The chain uses TRBV5-6 and TRBJ2-5; no definite D call. Trimming cost V 1 base and J 5 bases, with 3 bases left between them. Looked up from germline, CDR1 is SGHDT and CDR2 is YYEEEE. The CDR3 is 11 residues long. CDR3 DNA sequence: TGTGCCAGCAGCTTGCGGGAGACCCAGTACTTC. Translating gives CASSLRETQYF.

The chain employs TRBV6-2 or TRBV6-3 and TRBJ2-3, with 7 nucleotides matching TRBD2. Germline CDR1 is MNHEY and CDR2 is SVGEGT. The V gene end was trimmed by 4 bases and the J gene end by 2 bases; junction bases not matched to a gene: 3. The CDR3 spans 14 residues. CDR3 DNA: TGTGCCAGCAGTTCAGGACTAGACACAGATACGCAGTATTTT. It encodes CASSSGLDTDTQYF.

This clone was observed once. This chain connects TRBV24-1 to TRBJ1-4, with TRBD1 matching 7 bases. This CDR3 has 16 residues. V shed 4 bases and J 6 bases; nucleotides not matched to a gene: 10. The germline V gene has CDR1 KGHDR and CDR2 SFDVKD. CDR3 DNA: TGTGCCACCAGTGACCGCGGACAGGCCGGGCATGAAAAACTGTTTTTT. Encoded protein: CATSDRGQAGHEKLFF.

V is TRBV5-1 and J is TRBJ1-5; D gene ambiguous. From germline, CDR1 is SGHRS and CDR2 YFSETQ. This CDR3 contains 18 residues. Trimming pared 0 bases from V and 0 bases from J, leaving 16 bases between. CDR3 DNA sequence: TGCGCCAGCAGCTTGGCAAGCGATCCCAGTGATAGCAATCAGCCCCAGCATTTT. This codes for CASSLASDPSDSNQPQHF.